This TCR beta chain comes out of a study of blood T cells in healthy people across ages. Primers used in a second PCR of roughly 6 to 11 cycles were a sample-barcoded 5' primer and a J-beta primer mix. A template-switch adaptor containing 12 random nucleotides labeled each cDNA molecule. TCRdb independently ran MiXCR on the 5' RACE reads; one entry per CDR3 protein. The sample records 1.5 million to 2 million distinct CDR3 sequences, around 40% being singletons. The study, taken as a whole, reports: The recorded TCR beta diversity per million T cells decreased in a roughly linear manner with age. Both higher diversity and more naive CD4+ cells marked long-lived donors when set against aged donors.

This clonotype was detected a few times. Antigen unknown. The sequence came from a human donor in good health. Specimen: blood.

The DNA of the CDR3 is TGTGCCACCAGCAGTCCGGGACTAGCCGTAAATACGCAGTATTTT. Its protein is CATSSPGLAVNTQYF. This rearrangement joins TRBV15 to TRBJ2-3; 9 bases are shared with TRBD2. Trimming cost V 3 bases and J 7 bases; bases outside gene matches: 8. Germline V gene lookup returns CDR1 LNHNV and CDR2 YYDKDF (reference sequence). The CDR3 length is 15 residues.